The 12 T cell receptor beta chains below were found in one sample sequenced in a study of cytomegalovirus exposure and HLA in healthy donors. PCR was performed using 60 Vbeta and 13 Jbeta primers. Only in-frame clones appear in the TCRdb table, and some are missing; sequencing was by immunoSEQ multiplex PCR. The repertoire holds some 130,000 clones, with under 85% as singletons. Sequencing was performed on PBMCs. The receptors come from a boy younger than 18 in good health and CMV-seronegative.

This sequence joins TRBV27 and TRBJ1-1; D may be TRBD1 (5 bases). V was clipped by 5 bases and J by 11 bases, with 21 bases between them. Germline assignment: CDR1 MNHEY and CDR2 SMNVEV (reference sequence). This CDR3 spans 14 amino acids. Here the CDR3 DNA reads TGTGCCAGCAGTCCCCGACAGACCCCTTGGAGTGCTTTCTTT. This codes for CASSPRQTPWSAFF.

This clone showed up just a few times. The DNA for the CDR3 is TGTGCCAGCAGCTTGGCACAGGTTGAAGCTTTCTTT. Translation: CASSLAQVEAFF. The chain combines TRBV5-6 with TRBJ1-1, with D possibly being TRBD1 (5 bases). CDR1 and CDR2 from the germline V gene are SGHDT and YYEEEE. Trimming cost V 0 bases and J 7 bases, with 7 bases left between them. CDR3 size: 12 residues. Combining the CDR3 with reference TRBV5-6 and TRBJ1-1 gives the whole variable domain DAGVTQSPTHLIKTRGQQVTLRCSPKSGHDTVSWYQQALGQGPQFIFQYYEEEERQRGNFPDRFSGHQFPNYSSELNVNALLLGDSALYLCASSLAQVEAFFGQGTRLTVV.

The CDR3: CASSDGREDTEAFF. As DNA, the CDR3 is TGCGCCAGCAGCGATGGCAGGGAGGACACTGAAGCTTTCTTT. The chain links TRBV4-3 to TRBJ1-1, with D possibly matching TRBD1 (5 bases). Trimming took 5 bases from V and 3 from J, leaving 13 bases between them. The CDR3 is 14 residues long. Germline assignment: CDR1 LGHNA and CDR2 YSLEER.

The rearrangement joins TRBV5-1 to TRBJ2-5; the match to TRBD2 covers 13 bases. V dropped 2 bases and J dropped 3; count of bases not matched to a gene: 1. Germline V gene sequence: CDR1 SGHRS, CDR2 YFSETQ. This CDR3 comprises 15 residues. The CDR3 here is CASSLTSGREETQYF. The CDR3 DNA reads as TGCGCCAGCAGCTTAACTAGCGGGAGGGAAGAGACCCAGTACTTC.

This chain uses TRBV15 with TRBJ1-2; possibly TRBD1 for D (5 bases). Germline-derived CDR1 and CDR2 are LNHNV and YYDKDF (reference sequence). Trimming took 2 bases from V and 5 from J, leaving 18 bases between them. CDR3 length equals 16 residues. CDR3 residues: CATSRRTGRGLYGYTF. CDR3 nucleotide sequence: TGTGCCACCAGCAGAAGAACAGGTCGTGGATTATATGGCTACACCTTC.

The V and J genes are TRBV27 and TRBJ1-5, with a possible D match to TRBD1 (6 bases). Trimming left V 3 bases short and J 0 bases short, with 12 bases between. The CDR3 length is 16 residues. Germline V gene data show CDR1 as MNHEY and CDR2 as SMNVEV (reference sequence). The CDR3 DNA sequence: TGTGCCAGCAGTTTGACAGGACCTTATAGCAATCAGCCCCAGCATTTT. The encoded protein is CASSLTGPYSNQPQHF.

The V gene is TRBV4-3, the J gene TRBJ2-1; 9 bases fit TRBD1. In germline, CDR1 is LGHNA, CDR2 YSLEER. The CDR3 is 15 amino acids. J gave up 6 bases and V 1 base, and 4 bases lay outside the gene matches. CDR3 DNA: TGCGCCAGCAGCCAAGGGGACAGGGATATCAATGAGCAGTTCTTC. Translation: CASSQGDRDINEQFF.

DNA for the CDR3: TGTGCCAGTAGCACGGGGGGGCGAGAGACCCAGTACTTC. This translates into CASSTGGRETQYF. V and J are TRBV27 and TRBJ2-5; TRBD2 aligns across 8 bases. The V and J ends lost 9 bases and 4 bases, in that order; junction bases with no gene match: 7. Germline-derived CDR1 and CDR2 are MNHEY and SMNVEV (reference sequence). The CDR3 has 13 residues.

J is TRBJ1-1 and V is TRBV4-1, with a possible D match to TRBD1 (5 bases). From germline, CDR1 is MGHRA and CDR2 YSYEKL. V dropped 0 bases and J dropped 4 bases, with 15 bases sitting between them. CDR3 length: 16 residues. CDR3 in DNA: TGCGCCAGCAGCCAAGACGACGCGCGGGGCAGCACTGAAGCTTTCTTT. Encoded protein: CASSQDDARGSTEAFF.

The CDR3 is CASSYGQGAYEQYF. For the CDR3, the DNA is TGTGCCAGCAGTTACGGGCAGGGTGCCTACGAGCAGTACTTC. V is TRBV6-6 and J is TRBJ2-7; tentatively, D is TRBD1 (5 bases). This CDR3 has 14 amino acids. The germline V gene has CDR1 MNHNY and CDR2 SVGAGI (reference sequence). Between the trimmed V and J ends, which lost 2 bases and 2 bases, there was a span of 10 bases.

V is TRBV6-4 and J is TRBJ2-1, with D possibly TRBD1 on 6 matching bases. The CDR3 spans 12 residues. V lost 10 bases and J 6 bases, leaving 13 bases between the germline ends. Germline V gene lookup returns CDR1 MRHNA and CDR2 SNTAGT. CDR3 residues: CANTGQSNEQFF. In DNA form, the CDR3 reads TGTGCCAACACCGGACAGAGCAATGAGCAGTTCTTC.

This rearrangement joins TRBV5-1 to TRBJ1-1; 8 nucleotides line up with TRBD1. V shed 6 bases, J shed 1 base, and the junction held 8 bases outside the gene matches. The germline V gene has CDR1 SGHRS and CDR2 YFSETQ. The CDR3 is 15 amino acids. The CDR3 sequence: CASNPLTGENTEAFF. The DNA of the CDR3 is TGCGCCAGCAACCCACTGACAGGGGAGAACACTGAAGCTTTCTTT.